The TCR beta chain described here comes from a study of T cell changes during pregnancy in multiple sclerosis. There are 18 residues in the CDR3. The V gene's germline CDR1 is MNHEY and CDR2 SMNVEV (reference sequence). The V gene end was trimmed by 3 bases and the J gene end by 0 bases; junction bases not matched to a gene: 10. This clone is a singleton in its sample. Sequencing was performed with immunoSEQ multiplex PCR; in TCRdb, only in-frame clones are kept and a portion is missing. Of some 110,000 clones in the sample, 92% were seen once. Source: peripheral blood, taken after pregnancy. V and J are TRBV27 and TRBJ1-1, with 10 bases identical to TRBD1. The origin of this receptor is a female donor with multiple sclerosis, enrolled in a pregnancy study. The CDR3 region is CASSFNGTGAIMNTEAFF. DNA for the CDR3: TGTGCCAGCAGTTTTAATGGGACAGGGGCGATCATGAACACTGAAGCTTTCTTT.